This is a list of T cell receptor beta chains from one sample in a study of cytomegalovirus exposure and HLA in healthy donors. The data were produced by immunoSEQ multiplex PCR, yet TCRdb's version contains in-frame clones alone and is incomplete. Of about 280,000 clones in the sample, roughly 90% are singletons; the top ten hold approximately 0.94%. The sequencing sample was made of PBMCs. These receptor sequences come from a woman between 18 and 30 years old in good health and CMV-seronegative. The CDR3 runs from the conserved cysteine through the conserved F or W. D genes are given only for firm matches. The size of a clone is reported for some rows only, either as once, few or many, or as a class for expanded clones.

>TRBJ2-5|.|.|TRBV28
CATRGETQYF
TGTGCCACCCGCGGGGAGACCCAGTACTTC
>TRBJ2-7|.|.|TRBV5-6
CASSLADEAYF
TGTGCCAGCAGCTTGGCCGATGAGGCGTACTTC
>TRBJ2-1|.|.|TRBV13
CATAWRDLDNEQFF
TGTGCCACCGCATGGCGGGACTTGGACAATGAGCAGTTCTTC
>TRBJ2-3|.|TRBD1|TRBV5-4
CASSFLIGTGGITDTQYF
TGTGCCAGCAGCTTTTTGATTGGGACAGGGGGAATAACAGATACGCAGTATTTT
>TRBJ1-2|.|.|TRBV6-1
CASSEARVKARGYTF
TGTGCCAGCAGTGAAGCGCGAGTCAAGGCTAGGGGCTACACCTTC
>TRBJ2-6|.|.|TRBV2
CASSETGLRAGANVLTF
TGTGCCAGCAGTGAAACGGGTCTCCGAGCTGGGGCCAACGTCCTGACTTTC
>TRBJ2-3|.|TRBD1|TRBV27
CASIRQGARTSTDTQYF
TGTGCCAGCATACGACAGGGGGCGAGGACGAGCACAGATACGCAGTATTTT
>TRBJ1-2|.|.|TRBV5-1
CASSFSPEGTSGYTF
TGCGCCAGCAGCTTCTCCCCAGAAGGCACTAGTGGCTACACCTTC
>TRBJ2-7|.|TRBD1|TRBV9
CASSVAATGPYEQYF
TGTGCCAGCAGCGTAGCTGCGACAGGGCCCTACGAGCAGTACTTC
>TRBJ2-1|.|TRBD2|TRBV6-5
CASSTSGRNYYEQFF
TGTGCCAGCAGCACTAGCGGGAGAAACTACTATGAGCAGTTCTTC
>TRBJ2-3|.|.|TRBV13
CASSLDVADTQYF
TGTGCCAGCAGCTTAGACGTAGCAGATACGCAGTATTTT
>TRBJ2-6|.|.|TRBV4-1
CASSQGGQIISGANVLTF
TGCGCCAGCAGCCAAGGTGGACAGATAATCTCTGGGGCCAACGTCCTGACTTTC
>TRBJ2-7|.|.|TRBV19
CASSIRRGYEQYF
TGTGCCAGTAGTATCCGCCGAGGCTACGAGCAGTACTTC
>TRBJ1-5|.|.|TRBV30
CAWSVGQGLNQPQHF
TGTGCCTGGAGTGTTGGGCAGGGCTTAAATCAGCCCCAGCATTTT
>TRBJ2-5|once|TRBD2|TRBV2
CASSENSRGKETQYF
TGTGCCAGCAGTGAAAATTCGCGGGGGAAAGAGACCCAGTACTTC
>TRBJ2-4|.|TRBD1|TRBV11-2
CASSSGQGNIQYF
TGTGCCAGCAGCTCCGGACAGGGAAACATTCAGTACTTC
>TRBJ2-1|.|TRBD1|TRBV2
CASSEVWTGVNEQFF
TGTGCCAGCAGTGAAGTTTGGACAGGGGTCAATGAGCAGTTCTTC
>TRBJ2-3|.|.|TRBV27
CASSSLRTSTDTQYF
TGTGCCAGCAGTTCTCTCAGGACTAGCACAGATACGCAGTATTTT
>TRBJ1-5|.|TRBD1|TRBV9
CASSAGQGHQPQHF
TGTGCCAGCAGCGCGGGACAGGGACATCAGCCCCAGCATTTT
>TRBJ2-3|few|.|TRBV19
CASSIWGADTQYF
TGTGCCAGTAGTATATGGGGGGCAGATACGCAGTATTTT
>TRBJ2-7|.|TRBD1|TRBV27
CASSGQEQPYEQYF
TGTGCCAGCAGTGGACAGGAACAACCCTACGAGCAGTACTTC
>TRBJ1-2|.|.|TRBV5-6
CASSMGGSYGYTF
TGTGCCAGCAGCATGGGGGGCAGCTATGGCTACACCTTC
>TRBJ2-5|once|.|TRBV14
CASSVQPRGQETQYF
TGTGCCAGCAGTGTTCAGCCCCGGGGCCAAGAGACCCAGTACTTC
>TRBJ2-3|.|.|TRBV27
CASSFLQNTDTQYF
TGTGCCAGCAGTTTTTTACAGAACACAGATACGCAGTATTTT
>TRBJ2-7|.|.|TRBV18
CASSPGQSYEQYF
TGTGCCAGCTCACCCGGACAGTCCTACGAGCAGTACTTC
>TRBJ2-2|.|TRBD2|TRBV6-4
CASSEGGAGELFF
TGTGCCAGCAGTGAGGGAGGGGCCGGGGAGCTGTTTTTT
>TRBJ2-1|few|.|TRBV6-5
CASSPPDEQFF
TGTGCCAGCAGTCCCCCGGATGAGCAGTTCTTC
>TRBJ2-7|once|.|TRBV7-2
CASSLEGPSRSSYEQYF
TGTGCCAGCAGCTTAGAAGGTCCTAGCCGAAGCTCCTACGAGCAGTACTTC